Below, 3 T cell receptor beta chains from the same sample are listed, as sequenced in a study of early T cells in non-severe SARS-CoV-2 infection. TCRdb reprocessed the 5' RACE reads via MiXCR and lists one record per CDR3 protein. The sample lists 45,000 to 55,000 distinct CDR3 sequences; under 7% were seen once. Sequenced here: whole blood, sampled at baseline. The receptors derive from an adult who was a healthcare worker with PCR-confirmed SARS-CoV-2 infection or an uninfected control (not recorded which).

This clonotype appeared many times. V and J are TRBV7-9 and TRBJ2-2, with 8 bases lining up with TRBD1. This CDR3 spans 14 amino acids. Looked up from germline, CDR1 is SEHNR and CDR2 is FQNEAQ (reference sequence). Trimming cost V 5 bases and J 6 bases; bases outside gene matches: 5. Written as DNA, the CDR3 is TGTGCCAGCAGCCTCGACAGGGGTCCCGGGGAGCTGTTTTTT. Its protein product is CASSLDRGPGELFF.

This clonotype was recorded at least ten times. V gene TRBV20-1 combines with J gene TRBJ1-6, with TRBD1 matching 12 bases. This CDR3 spans 15 amino acids. Trimming cost V 0 bases and J 9 bases; bases outside gene matches: 3. Germline V gives CDR1 DFQATT, CDR2 SNEGSKA (reference sequence). The CDR3 protein is CSAREGTGGTSPLHF. For the CDR3, the DNA is TGCAGTGCTAGAGAGGGGACAGGGGGCACTTCACCCCTCCACTTT.

The table lists this clonotype with many counts. The CDR3 DNA reads as TGTGCCAGTAGTGCAGACAGGGGGTCCTACAATGAGCAGTTCTTC. Protein: CASSADRGSYNEQFF. V and J are TRBV19 and TRBJ2-1, with 9 positions matching TRBD1. The CDR3 sequence is 15 residues long. Germline V lookup: CDR1 LNHDA, CDR2 SQIVND (reference sequence). V dropped 5 bases and J dropped 1; count of bases not matched to a gene: 3.